This TCR beta chain was observed in a study of shared T cell receptors in the human thymus. Trimming cost V 2 bases and J 2 bases, with 13 bases left between them. Germline CDR1 reads KGHSY; CDR2 reads FQNENV. The CDR3 length is 16 residues. Using immunoSEQ multiplex PCR, the repertoire was profiled, and TCRdb retains in-frame clones only, with some absent. In the table there are 600,000 to 900,000 clones, approximately 83% of which are singletons. This same sample was also part of a study on human thymus T cells. That investigation notes: What related research reported was that thymic repertoires overlapped highly among unrelated individuals.

The sequenced sample consisted of thymocytes. This chain joins TRBV16 and TRBJ1-5; D gene uncertain. The source is a girl under three years old with a congenital heart defect. The CDR3 nucleotides read TGTGCCAGCAGCCAAACCCTCCCCGGGGGCAATCAGCCCCAGCATTTT. The encoded protein is CASSQTLPGGNQPQHF.